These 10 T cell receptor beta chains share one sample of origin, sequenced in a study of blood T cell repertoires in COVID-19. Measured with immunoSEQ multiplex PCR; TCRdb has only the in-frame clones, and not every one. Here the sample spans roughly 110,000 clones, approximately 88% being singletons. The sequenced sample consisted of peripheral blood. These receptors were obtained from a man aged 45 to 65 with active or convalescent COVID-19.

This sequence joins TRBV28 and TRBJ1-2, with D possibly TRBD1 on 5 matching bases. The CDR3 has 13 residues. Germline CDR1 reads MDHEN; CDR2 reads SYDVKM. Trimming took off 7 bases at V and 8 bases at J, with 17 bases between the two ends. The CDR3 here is CASIGAGTGGYTF. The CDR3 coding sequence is TGTGCCAGCATAGGGGCCGGCACAGGCGGCTACACCTTC.

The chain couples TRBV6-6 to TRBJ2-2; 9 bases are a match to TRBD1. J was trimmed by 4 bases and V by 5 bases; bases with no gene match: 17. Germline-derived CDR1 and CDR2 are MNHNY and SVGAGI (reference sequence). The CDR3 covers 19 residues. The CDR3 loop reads CASSHGLGGQGWGTGELFF. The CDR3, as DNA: TGTGCCAGCAGTCACGGCTTAGGGGGACAGGGATGGGGCACCGGGGAGCTGTTTTTT.

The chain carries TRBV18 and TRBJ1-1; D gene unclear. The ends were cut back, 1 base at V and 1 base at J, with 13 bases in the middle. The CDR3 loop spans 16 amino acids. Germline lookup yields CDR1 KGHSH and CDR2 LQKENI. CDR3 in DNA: TGTGCCAGCTCACCACGTACGGGAAGAGAGAACACTGAAGCTTTCTTT. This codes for CASSPRTGRENTEAFF. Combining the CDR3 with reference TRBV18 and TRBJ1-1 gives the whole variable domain NAGVMQNPRHLVRRRGQEARLRCSPMKGHSHVYWYRQLPEEGLKFMVYLQKENIIDESGMPKERFSAEFPKEGPSILRIQQVVRGDSAAYFCASSPRTGRENTEAFFGQGTRLTVV.

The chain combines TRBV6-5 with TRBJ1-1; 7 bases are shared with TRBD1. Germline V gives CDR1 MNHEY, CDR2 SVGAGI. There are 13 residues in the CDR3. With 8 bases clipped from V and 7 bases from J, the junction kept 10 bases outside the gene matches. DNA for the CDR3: TGTGCCAGCCCCGGGTGGGACAGTGGTGAAGCTTTCTTT. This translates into CASPGWDSGEAFF.

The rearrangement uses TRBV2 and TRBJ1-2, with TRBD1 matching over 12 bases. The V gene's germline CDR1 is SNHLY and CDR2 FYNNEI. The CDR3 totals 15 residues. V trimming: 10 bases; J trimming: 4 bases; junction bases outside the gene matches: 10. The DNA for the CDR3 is TGTGCCACGATGGGACAGGGGGCGCGTGGCTATGGCTACACCTTC. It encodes CATMGQGARGYGYTF.

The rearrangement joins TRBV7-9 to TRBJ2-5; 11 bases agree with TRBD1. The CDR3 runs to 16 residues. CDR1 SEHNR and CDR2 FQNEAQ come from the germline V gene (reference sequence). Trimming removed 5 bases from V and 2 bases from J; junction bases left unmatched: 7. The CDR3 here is CASSEPGQGGQETQYF. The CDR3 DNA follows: TGTGCCAGCAGCGAACCGGGACAGGGGGGACAAGAGACCCAGTACTTC.

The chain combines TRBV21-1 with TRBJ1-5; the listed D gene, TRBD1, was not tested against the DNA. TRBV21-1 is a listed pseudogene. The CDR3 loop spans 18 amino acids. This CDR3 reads CASSKALGGDRAPQPQHF. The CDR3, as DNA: TGTGCCAGCAGCAAAGCTCTGGGGGGGGACAGGGCGCCGCAGCCCCAGCATTTT.

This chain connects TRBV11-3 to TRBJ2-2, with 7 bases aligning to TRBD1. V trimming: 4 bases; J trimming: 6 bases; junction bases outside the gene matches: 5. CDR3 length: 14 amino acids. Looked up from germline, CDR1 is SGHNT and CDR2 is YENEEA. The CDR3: CASSSIDRAGELFF. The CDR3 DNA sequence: TGTGCCAGCAGCTCCATCGACAGGGCCGGGGAGCTGTTTTTT.

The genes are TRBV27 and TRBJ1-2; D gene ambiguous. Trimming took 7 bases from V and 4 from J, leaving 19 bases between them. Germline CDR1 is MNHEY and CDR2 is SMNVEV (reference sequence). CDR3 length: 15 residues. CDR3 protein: CASTVAANGLYGYTF. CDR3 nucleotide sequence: TGTGCCAGCACCGTAGCGGCGAATGGCCTCTATGGCTACACCTTC.

CDR3 protein: CASSEGASYGQPQHF. In nucleotides, the CDR3 is TGTGCCAGCAGTGAGGGGGCGTCATATGGTCAGCCCCAGCATTTT. This chain uses TRBV6-1 with TRBJ1-5, with D possibly matching TRBD1 (6 bases). V was clipped by 3 bases and J by 6 bases, with 15 bases between them. In germline, CDR1 is MNHNS, CDR2 SASEGT. The CDR3 is made up of 15 amino acids.